This TCR beta chain derives from a study of T cells expressing NK-cell markers. In the study overall: In the group of eight sequenced donors, seven were HCMV-seropositive and one was seronegative.

Notes on the study in general: In a handful of donors, dominant CD3+CD56+NKG2C+ clones formed roughly 1.0-7.0% of CD8+ cells.

The CDR3 spans 14 residues. Germline V gene sequence: CDR1 MNHEY, CDR2 SVGEGT. As for this clonotype: What it binds is unknown.

Production of TCR beta cDNA relied on 5'RACE template switching with UMIs. TCRdb re-analyzed the 5' RACE reads; it lists each CDR3 protein once, without DNA. This repertoire comprises fewer than 400,000 distinct CDR3 sequences; its ten largest clones make up roughly 5.5%. V is TRBV6-2 or TRBV6-3 and J is TRBJ1-2; TCRdb returns TRBD1, unconfirmable since there is no DNA. The receptor comes from a man aged 18 to 70 in good health. Material for sequencing was blood T cells: a sorted CD56 or NKG2C T cell subset, CD4+ or CD8+ T cells, or bulk PBMC T cells (not recorded which). The CDR3 protein is CASSTQLPAYGYTF.